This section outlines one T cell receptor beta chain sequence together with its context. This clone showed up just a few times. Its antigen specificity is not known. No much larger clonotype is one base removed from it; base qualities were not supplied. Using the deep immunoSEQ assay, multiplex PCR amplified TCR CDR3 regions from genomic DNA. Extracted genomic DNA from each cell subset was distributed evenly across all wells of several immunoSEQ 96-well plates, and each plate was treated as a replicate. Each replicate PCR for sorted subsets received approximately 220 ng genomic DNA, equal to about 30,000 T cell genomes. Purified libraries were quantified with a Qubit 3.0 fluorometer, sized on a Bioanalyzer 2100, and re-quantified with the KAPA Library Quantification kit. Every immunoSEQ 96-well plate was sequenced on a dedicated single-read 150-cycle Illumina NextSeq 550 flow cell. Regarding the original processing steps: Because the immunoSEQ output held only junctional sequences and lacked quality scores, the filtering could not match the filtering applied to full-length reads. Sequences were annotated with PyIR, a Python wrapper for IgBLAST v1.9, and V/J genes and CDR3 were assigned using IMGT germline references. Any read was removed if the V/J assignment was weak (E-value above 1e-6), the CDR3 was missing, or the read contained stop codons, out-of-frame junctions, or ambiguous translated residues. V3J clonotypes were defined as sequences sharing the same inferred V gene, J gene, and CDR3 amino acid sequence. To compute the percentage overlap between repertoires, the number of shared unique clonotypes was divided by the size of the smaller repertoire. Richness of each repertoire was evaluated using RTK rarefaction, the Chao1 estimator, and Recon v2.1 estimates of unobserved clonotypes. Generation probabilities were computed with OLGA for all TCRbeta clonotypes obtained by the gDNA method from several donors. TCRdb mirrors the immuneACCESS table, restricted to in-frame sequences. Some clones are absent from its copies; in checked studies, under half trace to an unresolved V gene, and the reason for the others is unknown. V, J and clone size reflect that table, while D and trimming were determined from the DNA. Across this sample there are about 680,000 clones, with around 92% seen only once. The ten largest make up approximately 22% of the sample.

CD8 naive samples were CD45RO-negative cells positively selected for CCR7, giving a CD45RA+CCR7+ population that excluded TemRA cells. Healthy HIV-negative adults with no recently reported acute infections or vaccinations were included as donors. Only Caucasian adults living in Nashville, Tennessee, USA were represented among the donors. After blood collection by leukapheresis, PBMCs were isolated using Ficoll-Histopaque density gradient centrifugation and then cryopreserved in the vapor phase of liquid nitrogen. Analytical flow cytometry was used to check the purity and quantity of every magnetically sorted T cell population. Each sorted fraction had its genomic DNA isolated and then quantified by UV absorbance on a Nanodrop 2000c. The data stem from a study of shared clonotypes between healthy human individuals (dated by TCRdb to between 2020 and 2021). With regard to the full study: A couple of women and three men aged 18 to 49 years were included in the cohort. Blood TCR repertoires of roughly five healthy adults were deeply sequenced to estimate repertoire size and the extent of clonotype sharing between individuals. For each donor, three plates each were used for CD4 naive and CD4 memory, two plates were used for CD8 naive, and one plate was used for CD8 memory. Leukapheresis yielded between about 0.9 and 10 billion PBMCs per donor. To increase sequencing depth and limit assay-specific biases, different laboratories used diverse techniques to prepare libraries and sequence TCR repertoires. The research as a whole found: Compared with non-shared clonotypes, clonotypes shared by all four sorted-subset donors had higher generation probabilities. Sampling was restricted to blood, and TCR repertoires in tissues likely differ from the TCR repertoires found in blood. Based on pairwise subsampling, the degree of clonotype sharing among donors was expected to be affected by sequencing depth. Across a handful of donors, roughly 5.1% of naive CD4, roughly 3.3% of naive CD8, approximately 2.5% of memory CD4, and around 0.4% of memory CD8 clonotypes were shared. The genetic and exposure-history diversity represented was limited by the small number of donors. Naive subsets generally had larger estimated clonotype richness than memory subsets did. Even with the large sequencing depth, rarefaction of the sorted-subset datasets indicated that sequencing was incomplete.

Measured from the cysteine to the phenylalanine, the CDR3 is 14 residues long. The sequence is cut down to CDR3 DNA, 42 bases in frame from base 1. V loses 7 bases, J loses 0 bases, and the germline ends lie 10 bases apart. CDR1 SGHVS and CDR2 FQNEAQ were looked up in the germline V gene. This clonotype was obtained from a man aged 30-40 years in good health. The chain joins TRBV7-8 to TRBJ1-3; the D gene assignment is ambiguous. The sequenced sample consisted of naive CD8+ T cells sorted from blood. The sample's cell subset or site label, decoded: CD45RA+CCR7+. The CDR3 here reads CASNHGDSGNTIYF. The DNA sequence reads TGTGCCAGCAACCACGGCGACTCTGGAAACACCATATATTTT. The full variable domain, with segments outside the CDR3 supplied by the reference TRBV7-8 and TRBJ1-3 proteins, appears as GAGVSQSPRYKVAKRGQDVALRCDPISGHVSLFWYQQALGQGPEFLTYFQNEAQLDKSGLPSDRFFAERPEGSVSTLKIQRTQQEDSAVYLCASNHGDSGNTIYFGEGSWLTVV.